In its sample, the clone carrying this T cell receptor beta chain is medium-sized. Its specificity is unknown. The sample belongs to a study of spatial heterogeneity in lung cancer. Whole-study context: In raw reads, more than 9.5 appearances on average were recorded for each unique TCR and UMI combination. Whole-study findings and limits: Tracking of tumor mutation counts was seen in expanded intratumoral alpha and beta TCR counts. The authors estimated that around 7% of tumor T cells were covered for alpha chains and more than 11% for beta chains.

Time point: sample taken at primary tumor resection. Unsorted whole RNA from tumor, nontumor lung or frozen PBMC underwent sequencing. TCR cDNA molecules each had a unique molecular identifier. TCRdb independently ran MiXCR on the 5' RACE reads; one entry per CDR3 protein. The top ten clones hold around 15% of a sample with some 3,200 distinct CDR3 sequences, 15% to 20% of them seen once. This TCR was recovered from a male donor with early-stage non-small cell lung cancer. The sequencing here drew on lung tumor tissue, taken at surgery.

As DNA, the CDR3 is TGTGCCAGCAGCCAAGTCCGGGACAGGGTGATAGATACGCAGTATTTT. Protein product: CASSQVRDRVIDTQYF. This chain joins TRBV3-1 and TRBJ2-3; 9 nucleotides match TRBD1. The length of the CDR3 is 16 residues. The V gene end was trimmed by 1 base and the J gene end by 5 bases; junction bases not matched to a gene: 7. Germline-derived CDR1 and CDR2 are LGHDT and YNNKEL (reference sequence).